Listed below are T cell receptor beta chains from one sample, sequenced in a study of cytomegalovirus exposure and HLA in healthy donors. Profiling relied on immunoSEQ multiplex PCR, and the TCRdb table lists in-frame clones only, not all of them. The data contain tens of thousands of clones, more than 90% of them singletons. The specimen was PBMCs. These receptors were collected from a man in his late teens or twenties in good health and CMV-seronegative. The CDR3 runs from the conserved cysteine through the conserved F or W. A D gene is named only where the DNA matches it firmly. Clone size, where shown, is once, few, many, or a class for clones that have expanded.

clone_size: NA
d_call: NA
j_call: TRBJ2-3
v_call: TRBV28
cdr3_nt: TGTGCCAGCAGTTTACCGGTTACCACAGATACGCAGTATTTT
cdr3_aa: CASSLPVTTDTQYF

clone_size: NA
d_call: NA
j_call: TRBJ2-7
v_call: TRBV5-1
cdr3_nt: TGCGCCAGCAGCTTATCGTGGGGAGACTACGAGCAGTACTTC
cdr3_aa: CASSLSWGDYEQYF

clone_size: NA
d_call: NA
j_call: TRBJ2-7
v_call: TRBV9
cdr3_nt: TGTGCCAGCAGCGCGGGAGGGGACAGGGCGTACGAGCAGTACTTC
cdr3_aa: CASSAGGDRAYEQYF

clone_size: NA
d_call: TRBD2
j_call: TRBJ2-7
v_call: TRBV29-1
cdr3_nt: TGCAGCGTTGCGAGTACCGGACTAGCGGCCGAGCAGTACTTC
cdr3_aa: CSVASTGLAAEQYF

clone_size: NA
d_call: TRBD2
j_call: TRBJ2-3
v_call: TRBV19
cdr3_nt: TGTGCCAGTAGTAAGCTAGCGGGAGCGGTAGATACGCAGTATTTT
cdr3_aa: CASSKLAGAVDTQYF

clone_size: NA
d_call: TRBD2
j_call: TRBJ2-4
v_call: TRBV13
cdr3_nt: TGTGCCAGCAGCCCCGGCGGACTAGCGGGATTCGGAGCCAAAAACATTCAGTACTTC
cdr3_aa: CASSPGGLAGFGAKNIQYF

clone_size: NA
d_call: TRBD1
j_call: TRBJ2-1
v_call: TRBV6-6
cdr3_nt: TGTGCCAGCAGACGCCGACAGGGCGCCGGGAATGAGCAGTTCTTC
cdr3_aa: CASRRRQGAGNEQFF

clone_size: NA
d_call: NA
j_call: TRBJ2-1
v_call: TRBV5-4
cdr3_nt: TGTGCCAGCAGCCTAAAGGTGGGCCTTAACAATGAGCAGTTCTTC
cdr3_aa: CASSLKVGLNNEQFF

clone_size: NA
d_call: TRBD2
j_call: TRBJ2-1
v_call: TRBV9
cdr3_nt: TGTGCCAGCAGCGCCACTAGCGTGGCCTCTATTGGTGAGCAGTTCTTC
cdr3_aa: CASSATSVASIGEQFF

clone_size: NA
d_call: TRBD1
j_call: TRBJ2-3
v_call: TRBV29-1
cdr3_nt: TGCAGCGGGGACTTCCGGGACAGGGTGAATTCGGGCACAGATACGCAGTATTTT
cdr3_aa: CSGDFRDRVNSGTDTQYF

clone_size: NA
d_call: NA
j_call: TRBJ2-7
v_call: TRBV11-2
cdr3_nt: TGTGCCAGCAGCTTTACAGGAACCTACGAGCAGTACTTC
cdr3_aa: CASSFTGTYEQYF

clone_size: NA
d_call: NA
j_call: TRBJ2-1
v_call: TRBV11-3
cdr3_nt: TGTGCCAGCAGCTTAGCAGGGAACAATGAGCAGTTCTTC
cdr3_aa: CASSLAGNNEQFF

clone_size: NA
d_call: TRBD1
j_call: TRBJ1-1
v_call: TRBV27
cdr3_nt: TGTGCCAGCAGTCTCTCCGGGACAGGGGGCGGAGTGACTGAAGCTTTCTTT
cdr3_aa: CASSLSGTGGGVTEAFF

clone_size: NA
d_call: NA
j_call: TRBJ2-5
v_call: TRBV6-1
cdr3_nt: TGTGCCAGCAGCGTGACAGGCACACCTCAAGAGACCCAGTACTTC
cdr3_aa: CASSVTGTPQETQYF

clone_size: NA
d_call: TRBD2
j_call: TRBJ2-7
v_call: TRBV27
cdr3_nt: TGTGCCAGCAGTTACCGGGACTACCGCTACGAGCAGTACTTC
cdr3_aa: CASSYRDYRYEQYF

clone_size: once
d_call: NA
j_call: TRBJ1-5
v_call: TRBV25-1
cdr3_nt: TGTGCCAGCGGACCGGGAGATCAGCCCCAGCATTTT
cdr3_aa: CASGPGDQPQHF

clone_size: NA
d_call: TRBD1
j_call: TRBJ1-1
v_call: TRBV29-1
cdr3_nt: TGCAGCGTTGGCCGACAGGGCAGGGCTGAAGCTTTCTTT
cdr3_aa: CSVGRQGRAEAFF

clone_size: NA
d_call: NA
j_call: TRBJ2-1
v_call: TRBV5-4
cdr3_nt: TGTGCCAGCAGCCTAGATCTAGTTTACGAGCAGTTCTTC
cdr3_aa: CASSLDLVYEQFF

clone_size: few
d_call: TRBD1
j_call: TRBJ2-3
v_call: TRBV6-6
cdr3_nt: TGTGCCAGCAGTTACCCCCGAGGGGACAGGGGGGATACGCAGTATTTT
cdr3_aa: CASSYPRGDRGDTQYF

clone_size: NA
d_call: TRBD1
j_call: TRBJ2-7
v_call: TRBV28
cdr3_nt: TGTGCCAGCAGCGAGGTAGGACAGGCCTACGAGCAGTACTTC
cdr3_aa: CASSEVGQAYEQYF

clone_size: NA
d_call: TRBD2
j_call: TRBJ2-3
v_call: TRBV11-2
cdr3_nt: TGTGCCAGCAGCTTTGGGGAGGGGCTAACAGATACGCAGTATTTT
cdr3_aa: CASSFGEGLTDTQYF

clone_size: NA
d_call: NA
j_call: TRBJ2-1
v_call: TRBV6-5
cdr3_nt: TGTGCCAGCAGCCGGACACCTAGCTACAATGAGCAGTTCTTC
cdr3_aa: CASSRTPSYNEQFF

clone_size: NA
d_call: NA
j_call: TRBJ2-7
v_call: TRBV28
cdr3_nt: TGTGCCAGCAGTTTTACGGGAGACTCCTACGAGCAGTACTTC
cdr3_aa: CASSFTGDSYEQYF

clone_size: few
d_call: TRBD2
j_call: TRBJ2-7
v_call: TRBV5-1
cdr3_nt: TGCGCCAGCGGGCGGGAGGCAGCCTACGAGCAGTACTTC
cdr3_aa: CASGREAAYEQYF

clone_size: NA
d_call: TRBD1
j_call: TRBJ2-3
v_call: TRBV4-1
cdr3_nt: TGCGCCAGCAGCCCACTACAGGGGGCTGGCACAGATACGCAGTATTTT
cdr3_aa: CASSPLQGAGTDTQYF

clone_size: NA
d_call: NA
j_call: TRBJ1-4
v_call: TRBV19
cdr3_nt: TGTGCCAGTGGGGGGGCAACTAATGAAAAACTGTTTTTT
cdr3_aa: CASGGATNEKLFF

clone_size: NA
d_call: TRBD2
j_call: TRBJ2-2
v_call: TRBV5-6
cdr3_nt: TGTGCCAGCAGCTTTAGGGGGACTAGCGTTCCCGGGGAGCTGTTTTTT
cdr3_aa: CASSFRGTSVPGELFF

clone_size: NA
d_call: NA
j_call: TRBJ1-2
v_call: TRBV5-1
cdr3_nt: TGCGCCAGCAGCATAGCCACTCCGGGATCTACCTATAACTATGGCTACACCTTC
cdr3_aa: CASSIATPGSTYNYGYTF

clone_size: NA
d_call: NA
j_call: TRBJ1-1
v_call: TRBV5-4
cdr3_nt: TGTGCCAGCAGCTCCAGCCCGGCAGACAGCTCCACTGAAGCTTTCTTT
cdr3_aa: CASSSSPADSSTEAFF

clone_size: NA
d_call: TRBD2
j_call: TRBJ2-5
v_call: TRBV11-1
cdr3_nt: TGTGCCAGCAGCCCCCCAGGTTGGGGACTAGTGGCAGAGACCCAGTACTTC
cdr3_aa: CASSPPGWGLVAETQYF

clone_size: NA
d_call: NA
j_call: TRBJ1-5
v_call: TRBV2
cdr3_nt: TGTGCCAGCAGTGTCCAGGGGTTAGCAAGGCAGCCCCAGCATTTT
cdr3_aa: CASSVQGLARQPQHF

clone_size: NA
d_call: TRBD2
j_call: TRBJ2-3
v_call: TRBV7-3
cdr3_nt: TGTGCCAGCAGCTTTCGGGGGGGCACAGATACGCAGTATTTT
cdr3_aa: CASSFRGGTDTQYF

clone_size: NA
d_call: TRBD1
j_call: TRBJ2-1
v_call: TRBV7-9
cdr3_nt: TGTGCCAGCCGTACTCCGGGACAGGGGTACAGCTCCTACAATGAGCAGTTCTTC
cdr3_aa: CASRTPGQGYSSYNEQFF

clone_size: NA
d_call: TRBD2
j_call: TRBJ2-1
v_call: TRBV9
cdr3_nt: TGTGCCAGCAGCCCTCTCCATAGCGGGAACTACAATGAGCAGTTCTTC
cdr3_aa: CASSPLHSGNYNEQFF

clone_size: NA
d_call: NA
j_call: TRBJ1-1
v_call: TRBV30
cdr3_nt: TGTGCCTGGAGTAAGACACCAAACACTGAAGCTTTCTTT
cdr3_aa: CAWSKTPNTEAFF

clone_size: once
d_call: NA
j_call: TRBJ2-2
v_call: TRBV9
cdr3_nt: TGTGCCAGCAGCGTAGACGGTAGCAGGGCCGGGGAGCTGTTTTTT
cdr3_aa: CASSVDGSRAGELFF

clone_size: once
d_call: NA
j_call: TRBJ2-7
v_call: TRBV28
cdr3_nt: TGTGCCAGCAAACTCAACCAGGTGGCCTACGAGCAGTACTTC
cdr3_aa: CASKLNQVAYEQYF

clone_size: once
d_call: TRBD2
j_call: TRBJ2-5
v_call: TRBV5-1
cdr3_nt: TGCGCCAGCAGCTCCGCGCCGGGACTAGCGGGAGGAGAGACCCAGTACTTC
cdr3_aa: CASSSAPGLAGGETQYF

clone_size: NA
d_call: NA
j_call: TRBJ1-1
v_call: TRBV29-1
cdr3_nt: TGCAGCGTTGGAGATGTCGCGGGGCTGAACACTGAAGCTTTCTTT
cdr3_aa: CSVGDVAGLNTEAFF

clone_size: NA
d_call: TRBD1
j_call: TRBJ1-2
v_call: TRBV13
cdr3_nt: TGTGCCAGCAGCTCGACAGGGGCGGGCTACACCTTC
cdr3_aa: CASSSTGAGYTF

clone_size: NA
d_call: NA
j_call: TRBJ1-1
v_call: TRBV11-1
cdr3_nt: TGTGCCAGCAGCTTTACAGAATTGAACACTGAAGCTTTCTTT
cdr3_aa: CASSFTELNTEAFF

clone_size: NA
d_call: TRBD1
j_call: TRBJ1-1
v_call: TRBV5-1
cdr3_nt: TGCGCCAGCAGCCCTGCTCCGGGACAGGGAGTGAACACTGAAGCTTTCTTT
cdr3_aa: CASSPAPGQGVNTEAFF

clone_size: once
d_call: NA
j_call: TRBJ1-2
v_call: TRBV5-3
cdr3_nt: TGTGCCAGAAGGTCGGGGTGTGGCTATGGCTACACCTTC
cdr3_aa: CARRSGCGYGYTF

clone_size: NA
d_call: NA
j_call: TRBJ2-7
v_call: TRBV9
cdr3_nt: TGTGCCAGCAGCCACACGTACTACGAGCAGTACTTC
cdr3_aa: CASSHTYYEQYF

clone_size: NA
d_call: TRBD1
j_call: TRBJ1-5
v_call: TRBV15
cdr3_nt: TGTGCCACCAGCAGAGATTACGCAGGGACAGGGTCCCAGCATTTT
cdr3_aa: CATSRDYAGTGSQHF

clone_size: few
d_call: TRBD2
j_call: TRBJ2-2
v_call: TRBV28
cdr3_nt: TGTGCCAGCAGTTTGGGCGGGAGGAAGACCGGGGAGCTGTTTTTT
cdr3_aa: CASSLGGRKTGELFF

clone_size: NA
d_call: TRBD2
j_call: TRBJ2-2
v_call: TRBV27
cdr3_nt: TGTGCCAGCAGTTTATCCGGGACTAGACTCACGAACACCGGGGAGCTGTTTTTT
cdr3_aa: CASSLSGTRLTNTGELFF